In its sample, the clone carrying this T cell receptor (beta chain) ranks as medium-sized. The V gene lost 5 bases and the J gene lost 8 bases, with 15 bases spanning the gap. This CDR3 is 13 amino acids long. Germline CDR1 reads MNHEY; CDR2 reads SMNVEV (reference sequence). The template was genomic DNA from peripheral blood, not RNA. TRB rearrangements spanning V, D and J were amplified using mixed TRB-A/B primers. From the multiplex PCR reads, TCRdb called clonotypes with MiXCR, one entry per CDR3 protein. The sample records about 1,200 distinct CDR3 sequences, roughly a sixth being singletons. The data were obtained in a study of T cell repertoires in aging, cancer and after chemotherapy. Study as a whole: Six age groups, ranging from 30 or younger to 70 or older, included the donors.

The clonotype was recovered from a human donor with a solid tumor. This chain uses TRBV27 with TRBJ1-2, with TRBD1 as a possible D gene (6 bases). The specimen was blood. The CDR3: CASSLQGTKGYTF. CDR3 DNA: TGTGCCAGCAGTCTACAGGGTACTAAAGGCTACACCTTC.